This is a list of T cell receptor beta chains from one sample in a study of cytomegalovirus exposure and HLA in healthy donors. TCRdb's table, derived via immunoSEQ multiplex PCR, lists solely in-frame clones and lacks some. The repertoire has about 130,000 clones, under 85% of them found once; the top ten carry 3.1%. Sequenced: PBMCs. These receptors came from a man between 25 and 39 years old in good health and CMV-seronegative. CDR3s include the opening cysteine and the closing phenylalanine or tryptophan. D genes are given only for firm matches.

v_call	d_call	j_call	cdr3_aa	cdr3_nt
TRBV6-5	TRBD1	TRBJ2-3	CASSYGQGSDTQYF	TGTGCCAGCAGTTACGGACAGGGCTCTGATACGCAGTATTTT
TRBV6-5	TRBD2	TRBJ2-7	CASSPRTSGTYEQYF	TGTGCCAGCAGTCCCCGGACTAGCGGGACCTACGAGCAGTACTTC
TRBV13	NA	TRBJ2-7	CASSYDNSYEQYF	TGTGCCAGCAGTTACGACAACTCCTACGAGCAGTACTTC
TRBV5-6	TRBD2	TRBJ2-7	CASSFSQGTSDSISYEQYF	TGTGCCAGCAGCTTTTCTCAGGGGACTAGCGATTCCATCTCCTACGAGCAGTACTTC
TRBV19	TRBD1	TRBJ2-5	CASNRGIQETQYF	TGTGCCAGTAACAGGGGGATCCAAGAGACCCAGTACTTC
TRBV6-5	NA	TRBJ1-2	CASYGAGDINYGYTF	TGTGCCAGCTACGGGGCAGGGGATATTAACTATGGCTACACCTTC
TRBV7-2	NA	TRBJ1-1	CASSQTGISTEAFF	TGTGCCAGCAGCCAAACAGGGATCAGCACTGAAGCTTTCTTT
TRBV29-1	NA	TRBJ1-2	CSVEGWGLGLGGYTF	TGCAGCGTCGAGGGGTGGGGGCTCGGCCTCGGAGGCTACACCTTC
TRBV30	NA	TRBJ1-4	CAWSHQGGTNEKLFF	TGTGCCTGGAGTCATCAGGGCGGCACTAATGAAAAACTGTTTTTT
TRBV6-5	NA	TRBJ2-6	CASSYSTDPGANVLTF	TGTGCCAGCAGTTACTCGACAGATCCTGGGGCCAACGTCCTGACTTTC
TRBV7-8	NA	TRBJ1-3	CASSLVKTVFGNTIYF	TGTGCCAGCAGCTTAGTTAAGACAGTATTTGGAAACACCATATATTTT